This TCR beta chain was sequenced during a study of cytomegalovirus exposure and HLA in healthy donors. On the study more broadly: HLA-typed donors were the source of tens of millions of unique TCRs held in an early data release. Whole-study findings and limits: Prior analysis indicated that the majority of TCR beta V segments exhibited productivity approximately 87% or approximately 30% of the time. When the data were analyzed later, several of the most significant clusters appeared to be linked to common viral pathogens. Later analysis demonstrated an association between a missense DCLRE1C variant and TCR beta V- and J-gene trimming.

V dropped 5 bases and J dropped 5; count of bases not matched to a gene: 11. This CDR3 has 15 residues. Germline V gives CDR1 SGDLS, CDR2 YYNGEE. 60 Vbeta and 13 Jbeta primers were used in PCR. Only in-frame clones appear in the TCRdb table, and some are missing; sequencing was by immunoSEQ multiplex PCR. The sample holds 210,000 or so clones, approximately 88% seen once. As to this clone: What it binds is not known.

The sequence came from a boy aged 2 to 9 in good health and CMV-seronegative. The chain combines TRBV9 with TRBJ2-3, with 7 bases identical to TRBD2. The sequenced sample was PBMCs. The CDR3 sequence: CASRSTGGDRDTQYF. In DNA, the CDR3 is TGTGCCAGCAGGTCTACGGGGGGTGATAGAGATACGCAGTATTTT. Variable domain in full (rest from reference TRBV9 and TRBJ2-3): DSGVTQTPKHLITATGQRVTLRCSPRSGDLSVYWYQQSLDQGLQFLIQYYNGEERAKGNILERFSAQQFPDLHSELNLSSLELGDSALYFCASRSTGGDRDTQYFGPGTRLTVL.